The 5 T cell receptor beta chains reported below all come from one sample, sequenced in a study of T cells in Graves' hyperthyroidism and ophthalmopathy. TCR beta CDR3 region amplification was performed from RNA transcripts. First-round RT-PCR with HTBI primers amplified the TCR CDR3 region. Each CDR3 protein gets one entry after TCRdb re-called the multiplex PCR reads with MiXCR. The table lists approximately 710,000 distinct CDR3 sequences, roughly 17% of them singletons. The specimen sequenced was blood. These receptors were taken from a man aged 45-60 years with Graves' hyperthyroidism.

In this sample, this clonotype turned up many times. The CDR3 bases are TGTGCCTGGATAAAACCCGGCGGAGGGGACACTGAAGCTTTCTTT. Amino acids: CAWIKPGGGDTEAFF. This rearrangement joins TRBV30 to TRBJ1-1, with a possible D match to TRBD1 (5 bases). V shed 4 bases and J shed 3 bases, with 18 bases lying between them. The CDR3 runs 15 residues. Germline V gene sequence: CDR1 GTSNPN, CDR2 SVGIG (reference sequence).

This rearrangement joins TRBV3-1 to TRBJ1-2; D remains unclear. The CDR3 is 13 residues long. V was cut by 1 base and J by 5 bases, with 8 bases left in between. Germline CDR1 and CDR2: LGHDT and YNNKEL (reference sequence). The CDR3 loop reads CASSQGTSYGYTF. In DNA form, the CDR3 reads TGTGCCAGCAGCCAAGGGACGTCGTATGGCTACACCTTC.

This clonotype was found a few times. V is TRBV20-1 and J is TRBJ2-2, with 7 bases fitting TRBD2. Trimming at V came to 0 bases and at J to 3 bases, leaving 7 bases not matched to a gene. Germline loops: CDR1 DFQATT, CDR2 SNEGSKA (reference sequence). CDR3 size: 16 residues. The CDR3 sequence is CSAREAQRGYTGELFF. CDR3 in DNA: TGCAGTGCTAGAGAAGCCCAGCGGGGTTACACCGGGGAGCTGTTTTTT.

This clonotype has only a few counts. This sequence joins TRBV6-5 and TRBJ2-3; D unresolved. Trimming removed 1 base from V and 3 bases from J, with 11 bases in between. The CDR3 contains 15 residues. Germline-derived CDR1 and CDR2 are MNHEY and SVGAGI. CDR3 in amino acids: CASSYFGVFTDTQYF. DNA for the CDR3: TGTGCCAGCAGTTACTTTGGCGTTTTTACAGATACGCAGTATTTT.

This clonotype was counted at least ten times. The CDR3, as DNA: TGTGCCAGCAGACCTCTACAGGAAGCAATGAACACTGAAGCTTTCTTT. It yields the protein CASRPLQEAMNTEAFF. The V gene is TRBV6-1, the J gene TRBJ1-1; D possibly corresponds to TRBD1 (5 bases). Germline CDR1 MNHNS, CDR2 SASEGT. The CDR3 has 16 amino acids. Trimming shortened V by 6 bases and J by 0 bases, and 17 bases separated the two germline ends.